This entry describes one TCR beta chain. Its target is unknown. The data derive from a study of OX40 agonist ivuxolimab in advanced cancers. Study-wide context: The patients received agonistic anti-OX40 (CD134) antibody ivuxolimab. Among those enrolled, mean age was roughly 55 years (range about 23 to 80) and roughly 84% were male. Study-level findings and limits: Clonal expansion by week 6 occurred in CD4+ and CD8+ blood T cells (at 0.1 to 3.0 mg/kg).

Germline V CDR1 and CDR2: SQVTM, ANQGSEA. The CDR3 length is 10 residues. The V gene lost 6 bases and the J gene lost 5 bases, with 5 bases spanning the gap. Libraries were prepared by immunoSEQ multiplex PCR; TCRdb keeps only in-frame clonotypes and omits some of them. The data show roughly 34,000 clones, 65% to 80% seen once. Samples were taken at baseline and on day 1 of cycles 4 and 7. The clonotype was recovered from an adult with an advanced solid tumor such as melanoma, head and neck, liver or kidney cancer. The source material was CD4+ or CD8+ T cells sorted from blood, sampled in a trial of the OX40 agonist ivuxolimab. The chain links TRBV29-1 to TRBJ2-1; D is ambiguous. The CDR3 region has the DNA TGCAGCGTGGGTCACAATGAGCAGTTCTTC. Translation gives CSVGHNEQFF.